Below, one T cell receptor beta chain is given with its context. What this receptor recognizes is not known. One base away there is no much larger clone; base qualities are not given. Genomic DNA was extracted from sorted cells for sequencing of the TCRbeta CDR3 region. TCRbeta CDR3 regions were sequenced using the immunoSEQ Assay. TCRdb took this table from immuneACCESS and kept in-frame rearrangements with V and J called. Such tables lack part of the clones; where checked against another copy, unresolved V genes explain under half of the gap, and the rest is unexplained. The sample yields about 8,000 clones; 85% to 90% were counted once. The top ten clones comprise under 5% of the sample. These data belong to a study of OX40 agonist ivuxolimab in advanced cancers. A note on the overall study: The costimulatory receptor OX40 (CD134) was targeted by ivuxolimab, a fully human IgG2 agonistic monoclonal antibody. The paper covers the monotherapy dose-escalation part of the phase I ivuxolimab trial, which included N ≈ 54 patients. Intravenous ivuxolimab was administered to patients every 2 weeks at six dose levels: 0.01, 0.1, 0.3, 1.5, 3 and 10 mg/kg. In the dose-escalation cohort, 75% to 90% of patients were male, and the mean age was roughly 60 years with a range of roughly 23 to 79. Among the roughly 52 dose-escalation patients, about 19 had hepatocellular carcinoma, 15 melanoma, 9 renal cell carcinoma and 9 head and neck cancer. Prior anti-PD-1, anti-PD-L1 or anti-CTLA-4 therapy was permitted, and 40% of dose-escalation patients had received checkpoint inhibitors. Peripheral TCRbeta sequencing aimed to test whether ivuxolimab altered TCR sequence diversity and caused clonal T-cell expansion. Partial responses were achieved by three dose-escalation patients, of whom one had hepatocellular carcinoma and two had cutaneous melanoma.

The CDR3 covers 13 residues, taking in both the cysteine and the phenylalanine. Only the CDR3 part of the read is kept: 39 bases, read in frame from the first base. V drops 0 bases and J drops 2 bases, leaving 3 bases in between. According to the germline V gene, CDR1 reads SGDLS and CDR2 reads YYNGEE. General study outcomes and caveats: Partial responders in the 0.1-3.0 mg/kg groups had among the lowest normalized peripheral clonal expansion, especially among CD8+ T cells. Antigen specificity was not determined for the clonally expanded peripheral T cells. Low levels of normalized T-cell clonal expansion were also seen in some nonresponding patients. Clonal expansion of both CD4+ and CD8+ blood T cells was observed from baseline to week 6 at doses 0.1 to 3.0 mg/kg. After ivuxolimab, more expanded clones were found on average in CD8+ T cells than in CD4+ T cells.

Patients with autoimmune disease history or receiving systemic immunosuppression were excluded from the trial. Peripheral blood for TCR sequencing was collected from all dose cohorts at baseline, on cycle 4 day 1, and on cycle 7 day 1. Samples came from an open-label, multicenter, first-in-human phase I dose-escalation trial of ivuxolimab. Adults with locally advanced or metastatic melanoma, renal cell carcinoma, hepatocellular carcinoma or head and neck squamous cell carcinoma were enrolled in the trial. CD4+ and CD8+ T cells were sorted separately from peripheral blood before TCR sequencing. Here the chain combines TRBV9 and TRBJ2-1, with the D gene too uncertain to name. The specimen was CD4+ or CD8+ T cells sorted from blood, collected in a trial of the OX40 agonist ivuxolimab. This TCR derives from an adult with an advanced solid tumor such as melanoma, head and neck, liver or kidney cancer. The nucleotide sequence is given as TGTGCCAGCAGCGTAGACCCCTACAATGAGCAGTTCTTC. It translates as CASSVDPYNEQFF.